This TCR beta chain was obtained from a study of blood T cell repertoires in COVID-19. The wider study: PBMCs, B-cell-depleted T cells, or T cells were the source of the cDNA or gDNA that made up the material.

In the original workflow: Researchers report that nucleated cell counts were estimated from reference gene primer amplification. Repertoires were generated with immunoSEQ multiplex PCR, while TCRdb's copy carries only in-frame clones and drops some. V, J and clone size derive from that table, while D and trimming were established from the DNA sequence. Seen here are 70,000 to 100,000 clones, around 92% observed once, and the top ten hold about 2.5%. Patients at the Seattle site were enrolled during active infection and followed longitudinally. CDR1 MNHEY and CDR2 SVGEGT come from the germline V gene. The CDR3 is 19 residues long. Trimming removed 2 bases from V and 1 base from J; junction bases left unmatched: 13.

The specimen sequenced was peripheral blood. This receptor was taken from a man aged 50 to 59 with COVID-19, enrolled during active disease. V gene TRBV6-2 or TRBV6-3 combines with J gene TRBJ2-4; 8 nucleotides agree with TRBD1. In DNA form, the CDR3 reads TGTGCCAGCAGTTACGCGTCGGGACAGGACTTTTTTGCCAAAAACATTCAGTACTTC. Protein: CASSYASGQDFFAKNIQYF.